This is a list of T cell receptor beta chains from one sample in a study of blood T cell repertoires in COVID-19. Sequencing was performed with immunoSEQ multiplex PCR; in TCRdb, only in-frame clones are kept and a portion is missing. The sample shows around 160,000 clones, roughly four fifths of them seen only once. The specimen sequenced was peripheral blood. Receptors were obtained from a human donor with acute or convalescent COVID-19. The donor label of this sample is uncertain. CDR3s include the opening cysteine and the closing phenylalanine or tryptophan. The order of the fields is D gene, clone size, V gene, J gene, CDR3 DNA, CDR3 protein. D genes are given only for firm matches. Expanded clones get a size class; other rows say once, few or many, or leave the size out.

D: TRBD1
size: .
V: TRBV2
J: TRBJ2-2
DNA: TGTGCCAGCAGGACAGGGTTCCGAGGGGAGCTGTTTTTT
CDR3: CASRTGFRGELFF

D: .
size: .
V: TRBV6-1
J: TRBJ1-1
DNA: TGTGCCAGCAGTGAAGGAGGGAACAGGGCTGAAGCTTTCTTT
CDR3: CASSEGGNRAEAFF

D: .
size: .
V: TRBV2
J: TRBJ1-2
DNA: TGTGCCAGCAGTCCCGGACTTACAAACTATGGCTACACCTTC
CDR3: CASSPGLTNYGYTF

D: TRBD1
size: .
V: TRBV7-2
J: TRBJ2-1
DNA: TGTGCCAGCAGCTATCCGGGACAGGCTGAGAATGAGCAGTTCTTC
CDR3: CASSYPGQAENEQFF

D: TRBD1
size: .
V: TRBV15
J: TRBJ1-4
DNA: TGTGCCACCAGCAGAGATTACTACAACACGGGACAGGGAAATGAAAAACTGTTTTTT
CDR3: CATSRDYYNTGQGNEKLFF

D: TRBD1
size: .
V: TRBV3-1/TRBV3-2
J: TRBJ2-7
DNA: TGTGCCAGCAGCCAAGGGGGACAGCGAGAGCAGTACTTC
CDR3: CASSQGGQREQYF

D: .
size: .
V: TRBV5-4
J: TRBJ1-4
DNA: TGTGCCAGCAGCTTGGACAGTGAAAAACTGTTTTTT
CDR3: CASSLDSEKLFF

D: TRBD1
size: few
V: TRBV6-5
J: TRBJ1-6
DNA: TGTGCCAGCAGTCCAAGACAGGGAGTTAATTCACCCCTCCACTTT
CDR3: CASSPRQGVNSPLHF

D: .
size: .
V: TRBV5-1
J: TRBJ2-6
DNA: TGCGCCAGCGGGCACCTAAACTCTGGGGCCAACGTCCTGACTTTC
CDR3: CASGHLNSGANVLTF

D: .
size: .
V: TRBV19
J: TRBJ1-3
DNA: TGTGCCAGTAGTCCCAGGGGTGACACCATATATTTT
CDR3: CASSPRGDTIYF

D: TRBD1
size: .
V: TRBV5-1
J: TRBJ1-4
DNA: TGCGCCAGCAGCTTGGCCGGGACAGGAGGCGAAAAACTGTTTTTT
CDR3: CASSLAGTGGEKLFF

D: TRBD1
size: .
V: TRBV6-6
J: TRBJ1-4
DNA: TGTGCCAGCAGTCCAAGACAGGGAATGGGTGAAAAACTGTTTTTT
CDR3: CASSPRQGMGEKLFF

D: .
size: .
V: TRBV7-8
J: TRBJ1-5
DNA: TGTGCCAGCAGCTTAATAGGGGTAGAATATGATCAGCCCCAGCATTTT
CDR3: CASSLIGVEYDQPQHF

D: TRBD1
size: .
V: TRBV7-2
J: TRBJ2-4
DNA: TGTGCCAGCAGCTTAGGGACAGGGGGTTACCGGAACATTCAGTACTTC
CDR3: CASSLGTGGYRNIQYF

D: TRBD1
size: .
V: TRBV14
J: TRBJ1-2
DNA: TGTGCCAGCAGCCAATTATCCGGGACAGTGAGAGGATATGGCTACACCTTC
CDR3: CASSQLSGTVRGYGYTF

D: .
size: .
V: TRBV2
J: TRBJ1-2
DNA: TGTGCCAGCAGTGAAAGGAGGGACTCTGGCTACACCTTC
CDR3: CASSERRDSGYTF

D: TRBD1
size: .
V: TRBV6-4
J: TRBJ2-3
DNA: TGTGCCAGCAGTGACTCTGGGACAGGGAGAGATACGCAGTATTTT
CDR3: CASSDSGTGRDTQYF

D: .
size: .
V: TRBV7-8
J: TRBJ1-2
DNA: TGTGCCAGCAGCTTATCCCTTACAGGGTACGATAACTATGGCTACACCTTC
CDR3: CASSLSLTGYDNYGYTF

D: .
size: .
V: TRBV10-2
J: TRBJ1-6
DNA: TGCGCCAGCAGTGAGGCAGGGCCGGGTCATAATTCACCCCTCCACTTT
CDR3: CASSEAGPGHNSPLHF

D: .
size: .
V: TRBV5-4
J: TRBJ2-3
DNA: TGTGCCAGCAGCTTGACAGGTAGCACAGATACGCAGTATTTT
CDR3: CASSLTGSTDTQYF

D: TRBD1
size: .
V: TRBV5-4
J: TRBJ2-1
DNA: TGTGCCAGCAGCCCACAGGGGGCGGAGGAGCAGTTCTTC
CDR3: CASSPQGAEEQFF

D: TRBD1
size: .
V: TRBV6-2/TRBV6-3
J: TRBJ1-2
DNA: TGTGCCAGCAGTGGACCGGGACAGGTCTATGGCTACACCTTC
CDR3: CASSGPGQVYGYTF

D: .
size: many
V: TRBV2
J: TRBJ2-1
DNA: TGTGCCAGCAGTCAAGACAGGAGCTCCTACAATGAGCAGTTCTTC
CDR3: CASSQDRSSYNEQFF

D: TRBD1
size: once
V: TRBV25-1
J: TRBJ2-2
DNA: TGTGCCAGCAGTGGATTAACGACAGGGCCGGGCACCGGGGAGCTGTTTTTT
CDR3: CASSGLTTGPGTGELFF

D: TRBD2
size: .
V: TRBV11-3
J: TRBJ2-1
DNA: TGTGCCAGCAGTATAGGGGGGACTAGCGGAGTTTCTCGGAATGAGCAGTTCTTC
CDR3: CASSIGGTSGVSRNEQFF

D: TRBD1
size: .
V: TRBV29-1
J: TRBJ1-4
DNA: TGCAGCGTGAGACAGGGGACGGGAGAAAAACTGTTTTTT
CDR3: CSVRQGTGEKLFF

D: TRBD2
size: .
V: TRBV9
J: TRBJ2-1
DNA: TGTGCCAGCAGCTCCCACTCGGGCGGGAGCGGGATATTCAATGAGCAGTTCTTC
CDR3: CASSSHSGGSGIFNEQFF

D: .
size: .
V: TRBV7-2
J: TRBJ1-1
DNA: TGTGCCAGCAGCTTATGGGGAGATCCACAGAACACTGAAGCTTTCTTT
CDR3: CASSLWGDPQNTEAFF

D: .
size: .
V: TRBV9
J: TRBJ2-1
DNA: TGTGCCAGCAGCGTAGAGGGACATTACAATGAGCAGTTCTTC
CDR3: CASSVEGHYNEQFF

D: .
size: few
V: TRBV29-1
J: TRBJ2-1
DNA: TGCAGCGGCGCGGGGACTTCGAGCTCCTACAATGAGCAGTTCTTC
CDR3: CSGAGTSSSYNEQFF

D: TRBD2
size: .
V: TRBV19
J: TRBJ2-2
DNA: TGTGCCAGTAGGAATTCGCGGGGGGGATACACCGGGGAGCTGTTTTTT
CDR3: CASRNSRGGYTGELFF

D: .
size: once
V: TRBV7-8
J: TRBJ2-1
DNA: TGTGCCAGCAGCTTAGATGAGCAGGTGAATGAGCAGTTCTTC
CDR3: CASSLDEQVNEQFF

D: TRBD1
size: .
V: TRBV7-6
J: TRBJ2-5
DNA: TGTGCCAGCAGCTTAGTTACAGGGGTGGAAGAGACCCAGTACTTC
CDR3: CASSLVTGVEETQYF

D: TRBD2
size: .
V: TRBV6-5
J: TRBJ2-1
DNA: TGTGCCAGCAGTTACGATCCGGGGGGGGGAGAGCAGTTCTTC
CDR3: CASSYDPGGGEQFF

D: TRBD1
size: few
V: TRBV6-5
J: TRBJ2-7
DNA: TGTGCCAGCCATCGGACAGGGAGAGCCGAGCAGTACTTC
CDR3: CASHRTGRAEQYF

D: TRBD2
size: .
V: TRBV2
J: TRBJ2-1
DNA: TGTGCCAGCAGTCCCTGGACTAGCGGGTTAAACAATGAGCAGTTCTTC
CDR3: CASSPWTSGLNNEQFF

D: .
size: .
V: TRBV7-2
J: TRBJ2-5
DNA: TGTGCCAGCAGCCGGGTTGAGACCCAGTACTTC
CDR3: CASSRVETQYF

D: TRBD1
size: .
V: TRBV2
J: TRBJ1-6
DNA: TGTGCCAGCAAAGAACAGGGACAGCTAATTAATTCACCCCTCCACTTT
CDR3: CASKEQGQLINSPLHF

D: .
size: .
V: TRBV14
J: TRBJ2-1
DNA: TGTGCCAGCGGGTTACAGGGTGGCGAGTTCTTC
CDR3: CASGLQGGEFF

D: TRBD1
size: .
V: TRBV9
J: TRBJ2-5
DNA: TGTGCCAGCAGCGGACAAACAGGGGGCGTGGAGACCCAGTACTTC
CDR3: CASSGQTGGVETQYF

D: TRBD1
size: .
V: TRBV10-1
J: TRBJ2-5
DNA: TGCGCCAGCAGTGCCCGGACAGGGGGGACCCAGTACTTC
CDR3: CASSARTGGTQYF

D: .
size: once
V: TRBV3-1/TRBV3-2
J: TRBJ1-2
DNA: TGTGCCAGCAGCCGAGAGACCGCTGGGGGCCTCGGCACCTTC
CDR3: CASSRETAGGLGTF

D: .
size: .
V: TRBV4-1
J: TRBJ1-1
DNA: TGCGCCAGCAGCCAAGACCTCCGGGGGACTGAAGCTTTCTTT
CDR3: CASSQDLRGTEAFF

D: TRBD1
size: .
V: TRBV7-2
J: TRBJ1-1
DNA: TGTGCCAGCAGCGTCAGGGGGCGGGTCACTGAAGCTTTCTTT
CDR3: CASSVRGRVTEAFF

D: .
size: .
V: TRBV6-5
J: TRBJ1-2
DNA: TGTGCCTCAAGCACGGAGTATCGATCTAACTATGGCTACACCTTC
CDR3: CASSTEYRSNYGYTF

D: TRBD2
size: .
V: TRBV28
J: TRBJ2-2
DNA: TGTGCCAGCAGCAGTTTCGTGACTAGCGGGGGGCCCTCGAACACCGGGGAGCTGTTTTTT
CDR3: CASSSFVTSGGPSNTGELFF

D: TRBD2
size: .
V: TRBV13
J: TRBJ2-1
DNA: TGTGCCAGCAGCTCCCTGACTAGCGGGGCATACAATGAGCAGTTCTTC
CDR3: CASSSLTSGAYNEQFF

D: .
size: .
V: TRBV7-6
J: TRBJ1-5
DNA: TGTGCCAGCAGCTTAGAACAGGGCAATCAGCCCCAGCATTTT
CDR3: CASSLEQGNQPQHF

D: .
size: .
V: TRBV2
J: TRBJ1-5
DNA: TGTGCCAGCAGTGAAATCACGGGTCGCAATCAGCCCCAGCATTTT
CDR3: CASSEITGRNQPQHF

D: .
size: .
V: TRBV19
J: TRBJ1-2
DNA: TGTGCCAGTAGTATATGGTATACGGGGGTTTCCTCCTATGGCTACACCTTC
CDR3: CASSIWYTGVSSYGYTF

D: .
size: .
V: TRBV7-9
J: TRBJ2-7
DNA: TGTGCCTCAGCACGGTTTTTACAGGACGGCGAGCAGTACTTC
CDR3: CASARFLQDGEQYF

D: .
size: once
V: TRBV6-5
J: TRBJ1-3
DNA: TGTGCCAGCAGGGCCAGGGGCTCTGGAAACACCATATATTTT
CDR3: CASRARGSGNTIYF

D: .
size: .
V: TRBV7-2
J: TRBJ2-2
DNA: TGTGCCAGCAGCTTACTCGGGGTGAACACCGGGGAGCTGTTTTTT
CDR3: CASSLLGVNTGELFF

D: TRBD2
size: .
V: TRBV5-1
J: TRBJ2-2
DNA: TGCGCCAGCAGCTCCCTAGCGGGGGGCGCCGGGGAGCTGTTTTTT
CDR3: CASSSLAGGAGELFF

D: TRBD2
size: .
V: TRBV11-2
J: TRBJ2-5
DNA: TGTGCCAGCAGCTTAGGAATGCTAGCGGGGGCCCAAGAGACCCAGTACTTC
CDR3: CASSLGMLAGAQETQYF

D: .
size: .
V: TRBV5-1
J: TRBJ2-5
DNA: TGCGCCAGCAGCTTGGGACAAGGCCAGGAGACCCAGTACTTC
CDR3: CASSLGQGQETQYF

D: .
size: .
V: TRBV18
J: TRBJ1-6
DNA: TGTGCCAGCTCACCGACGGAGGGCCCCCTCCACTTT
CDR3: CASSPTEGPLHF

D: .
size: .
V: TRBV7-2
J: TRBJ1-5
DNA: TGTGCCAGCAGCCCTTCTTATAGCAATCAGCCCCAGCATTTT
CDR3: CASSPSYSNQPQHF

D: TRBD2
size: once
V: TRBV19
J: TRBJ2-3
DNA: TGTGCCAGTAGTACTAGCGGTGACTACACAGATACGCAGTATTTT
CDR3: CASSTSGDYTDTQYF

D: .
size: .
V: TRBV2
J: TRBJ1-4
DNA: TGTGCCAGCAGTGACTCCGGACAAAATGAAAAACTGTTTTTT
CDR3: CASSDSGQNEKLFF